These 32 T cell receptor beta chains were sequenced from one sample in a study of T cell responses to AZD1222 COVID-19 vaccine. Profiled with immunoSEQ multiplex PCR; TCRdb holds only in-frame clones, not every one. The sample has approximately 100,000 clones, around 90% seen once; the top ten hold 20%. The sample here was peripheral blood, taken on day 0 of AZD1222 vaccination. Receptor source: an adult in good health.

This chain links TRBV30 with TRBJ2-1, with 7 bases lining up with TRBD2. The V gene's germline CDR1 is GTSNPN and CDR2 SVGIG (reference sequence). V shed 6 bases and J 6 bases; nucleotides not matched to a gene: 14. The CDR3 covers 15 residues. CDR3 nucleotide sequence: TGTGCCTGCCGGGTGGGGACTACTGCAATCAATGAGCAGTTCTTC. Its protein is CACRVGTTAINEQFF.

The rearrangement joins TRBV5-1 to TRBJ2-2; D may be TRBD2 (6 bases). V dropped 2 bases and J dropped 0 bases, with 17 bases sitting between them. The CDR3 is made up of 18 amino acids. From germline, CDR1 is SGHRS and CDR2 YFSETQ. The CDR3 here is CASSLGRGGRSNTGELFF. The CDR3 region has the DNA TGCGCCAGCAGCTTAGGACGGGGAGGTCGGTCGAACACCGGGGAGCTGTTTTTT.

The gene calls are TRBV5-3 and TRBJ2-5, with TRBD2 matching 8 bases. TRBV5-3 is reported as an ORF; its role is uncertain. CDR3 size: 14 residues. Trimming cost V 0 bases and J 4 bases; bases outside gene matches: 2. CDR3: CARSLAGGSETQYF. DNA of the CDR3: TGTGCCAGAAGCTTGGCGGGGGGGTCAGAGACCCAGTACTTC.

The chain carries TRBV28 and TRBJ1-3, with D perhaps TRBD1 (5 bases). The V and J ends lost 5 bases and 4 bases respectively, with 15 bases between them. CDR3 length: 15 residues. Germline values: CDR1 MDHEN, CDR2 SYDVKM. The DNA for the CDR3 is TGTGCCAGCAGTCTAATAGGGGCGGGGGGAAACACCATATATTTT. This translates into CASSLIGAGGNTIYF.

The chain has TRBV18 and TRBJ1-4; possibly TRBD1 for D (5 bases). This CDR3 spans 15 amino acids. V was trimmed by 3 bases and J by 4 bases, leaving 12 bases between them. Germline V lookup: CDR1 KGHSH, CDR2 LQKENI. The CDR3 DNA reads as TGTGCCAGCTCACCGAGCGTTGGGGGTAATGAAAAACTGTTTTTT. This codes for CASSPSVGGNEKLFF.

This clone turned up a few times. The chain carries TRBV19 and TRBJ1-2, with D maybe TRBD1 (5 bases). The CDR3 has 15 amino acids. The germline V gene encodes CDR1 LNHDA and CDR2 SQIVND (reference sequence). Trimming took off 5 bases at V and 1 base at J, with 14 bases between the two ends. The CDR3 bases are TGTGCCAGTAGTGCCTCCCGGGGGGGTAACTATGGCTACACCTTC. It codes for CASSASRGGNYGYTF.

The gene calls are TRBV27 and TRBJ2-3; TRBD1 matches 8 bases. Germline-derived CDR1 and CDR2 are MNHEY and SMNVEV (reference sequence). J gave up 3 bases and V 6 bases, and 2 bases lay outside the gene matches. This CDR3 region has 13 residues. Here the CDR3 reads CASRRQGTDTQYF. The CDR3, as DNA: TGTGCCAGCAGAAGACAGGGGACAGATACGCAGTATTTT.

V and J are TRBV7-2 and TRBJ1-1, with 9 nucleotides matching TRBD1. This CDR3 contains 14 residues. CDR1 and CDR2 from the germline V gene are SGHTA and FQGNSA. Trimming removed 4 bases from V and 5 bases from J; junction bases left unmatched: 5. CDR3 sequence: CASSSGQGATEAFF. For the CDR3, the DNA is TGTGCCAGCAGCTCGGGACAGGGTGCGACTGAAGCTTTCTTT.

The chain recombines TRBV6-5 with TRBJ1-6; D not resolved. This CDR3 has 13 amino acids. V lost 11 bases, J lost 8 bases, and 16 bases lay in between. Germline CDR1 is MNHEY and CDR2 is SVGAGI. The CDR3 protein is CAAWAPPDSPLHF. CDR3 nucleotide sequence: TGTGCCGCCTGGGCCCCACCCGATTCACCCCTCCACTTT.

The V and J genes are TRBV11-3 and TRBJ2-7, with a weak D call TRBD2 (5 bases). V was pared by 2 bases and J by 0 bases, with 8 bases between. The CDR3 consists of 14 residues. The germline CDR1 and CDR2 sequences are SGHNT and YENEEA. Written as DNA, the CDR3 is TGTGCCAGCAGCTTAATGGGGAGCTCCTACGAGCAGTACTTC. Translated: CASSLMGSSYEQYF.

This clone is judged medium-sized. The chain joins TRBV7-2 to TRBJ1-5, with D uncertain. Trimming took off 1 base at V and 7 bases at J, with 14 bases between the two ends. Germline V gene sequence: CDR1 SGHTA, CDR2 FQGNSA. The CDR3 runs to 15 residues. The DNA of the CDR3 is TGTGCCAGCAGCTTAGAGCCGGGGTTGAGACAGCCCCAGCATTTT. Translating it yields CASSLEPGLRQPQHF.

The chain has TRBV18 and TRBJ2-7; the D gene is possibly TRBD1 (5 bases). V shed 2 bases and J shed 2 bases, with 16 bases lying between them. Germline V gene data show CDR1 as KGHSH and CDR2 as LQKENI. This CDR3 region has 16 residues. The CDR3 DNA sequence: TGTGCCAGCTCACCAGCGGCTGGCAGGACAACCTACGAGCAGTACTTC. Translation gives CASSPAAGRTTYEQYF. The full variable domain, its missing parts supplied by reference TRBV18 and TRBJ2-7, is NAGVMQNPRHLVRRRGQEARLRCSPMKGHSHVYWYRQLPEEGLKFMVYLQKENIIDESGMPKERFSAEFPKEGPSILRIQQVVRGDSAAYFCASSPAAGRTTYEQYFGPGTRLTVT.

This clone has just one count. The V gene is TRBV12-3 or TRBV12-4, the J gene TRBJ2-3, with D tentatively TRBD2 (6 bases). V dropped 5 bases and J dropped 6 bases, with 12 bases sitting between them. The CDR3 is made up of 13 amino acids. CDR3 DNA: TGTGCCAGCAGTACCCTAGGAGGGGATACGCAGTATTTT. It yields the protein CASSTLGGDTQYF.

CDR3 region: CASSAGGGGPSLDEQFF. DNA for the CDR3: TGTGCCAGCAGTGCAGGCGGGGGGGGACCGTCGTTGGATGAGCAGTTCTTC. The chain has TRBV28 and TRBJ2-1, with 9 bases that match TRBD2. The germline V gene encodes CDR1 MDHEN and CDR2 SYDVKM. Trimming cost V 5 bases and J 8 bases; bases outside gene matches: 16. CDR3 length equals 17 residues. Using reference TRBV28 and TRBJ2-1 for the parts outside the CDR3, the full variable domain is DVKVTQSSRYLVKRTGEKVFLECVQDMDHENMFWYRQDPGLGLRLIYFSYDVKMKEKGDIPEGYSVSREKKERFSLILESASTNQTSMYLCASSAGGGGPSLDEQFFGPGTRLTVL.

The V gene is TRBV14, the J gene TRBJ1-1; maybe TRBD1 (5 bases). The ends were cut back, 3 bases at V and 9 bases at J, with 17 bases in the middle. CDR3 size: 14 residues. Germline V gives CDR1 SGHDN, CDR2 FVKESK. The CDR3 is CASSQGITGRQAFF. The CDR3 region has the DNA TGTGCCAGCAGCCAGGGTATCACAGGACGTCAAGCTTTCTTT.

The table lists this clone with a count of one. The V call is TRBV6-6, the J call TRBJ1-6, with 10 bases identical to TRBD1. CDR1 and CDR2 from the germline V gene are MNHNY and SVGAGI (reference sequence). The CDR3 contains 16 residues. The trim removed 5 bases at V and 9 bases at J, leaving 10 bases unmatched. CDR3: CASSRQGALRVSPLHF. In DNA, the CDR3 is TGTGCCAGCAGTCGACAGGGGGCTTTAAGAGTTTCACCCCTCCACTTT.

The chain's CDR3 is CATSHRANTGELFF. Here the CDR3 DNA reads TGTGCCACCAGTCACAGAGCCAACACCGGGGAGCTGTTTTTT. This chain joins TRBV24-1 and TRBJ2-2; D call uncertain. Germline V lookup: CDR1 KGHDR, CDR2 SFDVKD. The CDR3 sequence is 14 residues long. Deletions cut 6 bases from V and 2 bases from J, with 9 bases between.

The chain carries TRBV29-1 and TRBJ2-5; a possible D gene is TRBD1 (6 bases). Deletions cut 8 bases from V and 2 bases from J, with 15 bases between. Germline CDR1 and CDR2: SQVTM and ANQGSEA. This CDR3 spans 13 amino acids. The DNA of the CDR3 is TGCAGCTCCCAAAGGGACACACAAGAGACCCAGTACTTC. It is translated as CSSQRDTQETQYF.

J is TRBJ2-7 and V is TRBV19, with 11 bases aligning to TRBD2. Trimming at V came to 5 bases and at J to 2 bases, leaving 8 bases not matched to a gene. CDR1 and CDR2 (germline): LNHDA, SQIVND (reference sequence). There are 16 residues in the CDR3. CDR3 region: CASSLSGTSGAYEQYF. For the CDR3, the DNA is TGTGCCAGTAGTCTCTCCGGGACTAGCGGAGCCTACGAGCAGTACTTC.

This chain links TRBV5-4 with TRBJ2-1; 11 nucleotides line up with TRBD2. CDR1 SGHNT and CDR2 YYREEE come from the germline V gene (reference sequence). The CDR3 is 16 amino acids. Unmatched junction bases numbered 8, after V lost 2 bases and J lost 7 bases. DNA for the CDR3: TGTGCCAGCAGCTTAACTAGCGGGAGTCCGCGGAATGAGCAGTTCTTC. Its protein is CASSLTSGSPRNEQFF.

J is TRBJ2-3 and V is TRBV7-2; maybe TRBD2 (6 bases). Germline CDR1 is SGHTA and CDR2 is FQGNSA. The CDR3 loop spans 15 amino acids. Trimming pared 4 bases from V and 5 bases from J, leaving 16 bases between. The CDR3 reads CASSSTGTLKDTQYF. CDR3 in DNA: TGTGCCAGCAGCTCAACCGGGACTCTTAAAGATACGCAGTATTTT.

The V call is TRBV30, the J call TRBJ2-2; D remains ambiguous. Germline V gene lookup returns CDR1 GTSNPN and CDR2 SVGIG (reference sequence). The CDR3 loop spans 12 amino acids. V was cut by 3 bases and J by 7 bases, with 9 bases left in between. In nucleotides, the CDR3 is TGTGCCTGGAGAGAGACGGTCGGGGAGCTGTTTTTT. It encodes CAWRETVGELFF. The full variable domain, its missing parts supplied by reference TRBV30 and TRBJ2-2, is SQTIHQWPATLVQPVGSPLSLECTVEGTSNPNLYWYRQAAGRGLQLLFYSVGIGQISSEVPQNLSASRPQDRQFILSSKKLLLSDSGFYLCAWRETVGELFFGEGSRLTVL.

The CDR3 sequence is CASSLTGTGHYEQYF. Here the CDR3 DNA reads TGTGCCAGCAGCTTAACCGGGACAGGACACTACGAGCAGTACTTC. This rearrangement joins TRBV7-9 to TRBJ2-7, with 8 bases identical to TRBD1. Trimming cost V 2 bases and J 3 bases; bases outside gene matches: 6. CDR3 length equals 15 residues. Germline CDR1 and CDR2: SEHNR and FQNEAQ (reference sequence). The whole variable domain, filled in from reference TRBV7-9 and TRBJ2-7, reads DTGVSQNPRHKITKRGQNVTFRCDPISEHNRLYWYRQTLGQGPEFLTYFQNEAQLEKSRLLSDRFSAERPKGSFSTLEIQRTEQGDSAMYLCASSLTGTGHYEQYFGPGTRLTVT.

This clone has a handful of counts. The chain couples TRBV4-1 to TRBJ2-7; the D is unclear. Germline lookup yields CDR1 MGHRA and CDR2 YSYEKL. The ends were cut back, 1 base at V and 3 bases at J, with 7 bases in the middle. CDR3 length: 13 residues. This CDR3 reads CASSQVLHYEQYF. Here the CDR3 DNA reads TGCGCCAGCAGCCAAGTCCTTCACTACGAGCAGTACTTC.

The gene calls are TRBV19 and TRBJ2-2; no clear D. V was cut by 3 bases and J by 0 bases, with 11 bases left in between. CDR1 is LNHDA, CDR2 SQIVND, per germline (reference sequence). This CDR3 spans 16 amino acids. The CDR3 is CASSILETANTGELFF. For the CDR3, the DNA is TGTGCCAGTAGTATTTTAGAGACCGCGAACACCGGGGAGCTGTTTTTT.

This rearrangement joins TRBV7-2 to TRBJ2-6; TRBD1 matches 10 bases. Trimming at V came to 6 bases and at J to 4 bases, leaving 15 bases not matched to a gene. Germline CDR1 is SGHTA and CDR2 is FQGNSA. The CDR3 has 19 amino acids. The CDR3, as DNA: TGTGCCAGCAGGAAGACCGGGACAGGGGTCCTCCTGGGGGCCAACGTCCTGACTTTC. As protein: CASRKTGTGVLLGANVLTF. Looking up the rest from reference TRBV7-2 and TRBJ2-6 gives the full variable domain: GAGVSQSPSNKVTEKGKDVELRCDPISGHTALYWYRQSLGQGLEFLIYFQGNSAPDKSGLPSDRFSAERTGGSVSTLTIQRTQQEDSAVYLCASRKTGTGVLLGANVLTFGAGSRLTVL.

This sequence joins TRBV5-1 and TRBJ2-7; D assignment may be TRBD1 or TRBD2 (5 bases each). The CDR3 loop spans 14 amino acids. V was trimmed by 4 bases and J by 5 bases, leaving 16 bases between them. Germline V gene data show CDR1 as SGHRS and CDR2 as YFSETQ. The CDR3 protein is CASSRVGPTDEQYF. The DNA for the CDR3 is TGCGCCAGCAGCCGGGTGGGACCTACAGACGAGCAGTACTTC.

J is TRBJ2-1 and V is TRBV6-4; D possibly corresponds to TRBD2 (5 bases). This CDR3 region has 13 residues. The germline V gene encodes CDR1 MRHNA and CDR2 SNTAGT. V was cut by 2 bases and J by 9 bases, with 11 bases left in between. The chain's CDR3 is CASSDNIGSEQFF. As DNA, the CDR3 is TGTGCCAGCAGTGACAATATAGGGAGTGAGCAGTTCTTC.

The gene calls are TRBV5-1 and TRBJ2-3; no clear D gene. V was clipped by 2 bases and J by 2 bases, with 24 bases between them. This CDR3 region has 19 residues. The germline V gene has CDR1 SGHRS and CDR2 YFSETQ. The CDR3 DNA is TGCGCCAGCAGCTTTTCGCTTCGGCTCCGGGCCGGCCTCACAGATACGCAGTATTTT. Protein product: CASSFSLRLRAGLTDTQYF.

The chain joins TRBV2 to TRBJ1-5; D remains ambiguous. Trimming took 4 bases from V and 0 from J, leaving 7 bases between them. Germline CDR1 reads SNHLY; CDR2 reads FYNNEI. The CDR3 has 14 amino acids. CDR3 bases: TGTGCCAGCAGTGCATACAGTAGCAATCAGCCCCAGCATTTT. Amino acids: CASSAYSSNQPQHF.

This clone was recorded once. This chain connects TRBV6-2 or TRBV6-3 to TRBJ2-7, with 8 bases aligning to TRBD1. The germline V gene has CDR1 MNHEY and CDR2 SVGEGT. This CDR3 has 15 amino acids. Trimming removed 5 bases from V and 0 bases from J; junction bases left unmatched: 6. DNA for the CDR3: TGTGCCAGCAGTCCCCAGACAGGGGCCTCCTACGAGCAGTACTTC. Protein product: CASSPQTGASYEQYF.

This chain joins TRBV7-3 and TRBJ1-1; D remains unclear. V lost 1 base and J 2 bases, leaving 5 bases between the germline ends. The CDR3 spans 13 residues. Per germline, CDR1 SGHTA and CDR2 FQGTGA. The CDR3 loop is CASSLNVNTEAFF. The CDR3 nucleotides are TGTGCCAGCAGCTTAAATGTAAACACTGAAGCTTTCTTT.